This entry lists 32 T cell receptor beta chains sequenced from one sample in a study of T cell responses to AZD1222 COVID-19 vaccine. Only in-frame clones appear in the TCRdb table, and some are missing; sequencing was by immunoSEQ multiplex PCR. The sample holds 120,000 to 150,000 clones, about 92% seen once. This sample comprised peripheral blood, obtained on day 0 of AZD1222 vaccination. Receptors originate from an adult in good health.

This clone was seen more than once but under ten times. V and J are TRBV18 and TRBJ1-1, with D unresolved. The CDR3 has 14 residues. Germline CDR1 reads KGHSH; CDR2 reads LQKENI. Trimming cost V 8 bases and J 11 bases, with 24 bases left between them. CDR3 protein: CASTPRGGPTGAFF. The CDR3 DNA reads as TGTGCCAGCACCCCGCGAGGAGGACCAACGGGGGCTTTCTTT.

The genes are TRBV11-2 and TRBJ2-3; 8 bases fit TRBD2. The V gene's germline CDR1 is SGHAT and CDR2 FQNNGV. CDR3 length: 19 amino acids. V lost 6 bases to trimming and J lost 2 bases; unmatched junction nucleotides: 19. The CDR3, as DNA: TGTGCCAGCAGACTGGGGAGGGGGTTAGCGGGATCATCCACAGATACGCAGTATTTT. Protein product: CASRLGRGLAGSSTDTQYF.

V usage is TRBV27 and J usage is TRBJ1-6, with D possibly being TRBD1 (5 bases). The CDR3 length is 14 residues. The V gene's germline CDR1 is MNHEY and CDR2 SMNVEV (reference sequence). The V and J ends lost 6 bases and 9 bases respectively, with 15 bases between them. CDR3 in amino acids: CASRRGAGGSPLHF. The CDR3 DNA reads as TGTGCCAGCAGGAGGGGCGCTGGGGGTTCACCCCTCCACTTT.

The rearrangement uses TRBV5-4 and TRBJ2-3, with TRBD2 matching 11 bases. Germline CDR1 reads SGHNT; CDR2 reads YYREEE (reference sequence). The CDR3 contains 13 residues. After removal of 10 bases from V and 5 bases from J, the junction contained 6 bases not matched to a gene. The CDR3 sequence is CAGHLAGGDTQYF. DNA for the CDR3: TGTGCCGGACATCTAGCGGGAGGAGATACGCAGTATTTT.

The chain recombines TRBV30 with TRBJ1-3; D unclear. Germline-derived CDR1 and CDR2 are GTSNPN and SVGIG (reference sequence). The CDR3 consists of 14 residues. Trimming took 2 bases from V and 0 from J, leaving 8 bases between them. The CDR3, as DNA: TGTGCCTGGAGTATCGAGGACTCTGGAAACACCATATATTTT. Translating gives CAWSIEDSGNTIYF.

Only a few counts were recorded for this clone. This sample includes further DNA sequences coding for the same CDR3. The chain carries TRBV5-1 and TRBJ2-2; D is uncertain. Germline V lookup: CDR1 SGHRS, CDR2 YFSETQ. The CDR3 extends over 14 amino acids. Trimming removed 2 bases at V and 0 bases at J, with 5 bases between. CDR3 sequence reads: CASSLQSNTGELFF. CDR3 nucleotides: TGCGCCAGCAGCTTACAGTCGAACACCGGGGAGCTGTTTTTT.

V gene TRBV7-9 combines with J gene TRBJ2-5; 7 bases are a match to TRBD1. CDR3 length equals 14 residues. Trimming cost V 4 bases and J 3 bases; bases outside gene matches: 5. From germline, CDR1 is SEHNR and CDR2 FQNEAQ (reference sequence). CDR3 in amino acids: CASSSSGTEETQYF. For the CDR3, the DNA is TGTGCCAGCAGCTCGTCCGGGACAGAAGAGACCCAGTACTTC. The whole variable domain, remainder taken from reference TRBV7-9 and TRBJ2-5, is DTGVSQNPRHKITKRGQNVTFRCDPISEHNRLYWYRQTLGQGPEFLTYFQNEAQLEKSRLLSDRFSAERPKGSFSTLEIQRTEQGDSAMYLCASSSSGTEETQYFGPGTRLLVL.

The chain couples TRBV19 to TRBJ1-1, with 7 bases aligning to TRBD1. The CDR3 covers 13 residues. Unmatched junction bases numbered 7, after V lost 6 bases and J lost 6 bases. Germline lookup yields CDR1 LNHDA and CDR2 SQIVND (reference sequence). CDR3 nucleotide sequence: TGTGCCAGTAGAGGACAGGTTTTCGCTGAAGCTTTCTTT. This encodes CASRGQVFAEAFF. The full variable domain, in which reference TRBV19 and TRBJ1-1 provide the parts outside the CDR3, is DGGITQSPKYLFRKEGQNVTLSCEQNLNHDAMYWYRQDPGQGLRLIYYSQIVNDFQKGDIAEGYSVSREKKESFPLTVTSAQKNPTAFYLCASRGQVFAEAFFGQGTRLTVV.

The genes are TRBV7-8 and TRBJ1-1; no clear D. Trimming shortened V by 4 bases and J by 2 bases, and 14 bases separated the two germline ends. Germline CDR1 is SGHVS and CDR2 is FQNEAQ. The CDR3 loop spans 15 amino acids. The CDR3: CASSSYTRRNTEAFF. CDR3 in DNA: TGTGCCAGCAGCTCTTACACTCGAAGAAACACTGAAGCTTTCTTT.

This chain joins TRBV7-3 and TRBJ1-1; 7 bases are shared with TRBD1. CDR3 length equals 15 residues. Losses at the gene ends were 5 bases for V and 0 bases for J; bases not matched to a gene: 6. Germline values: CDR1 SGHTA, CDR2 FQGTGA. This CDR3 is CASSASGTVNTEAFF. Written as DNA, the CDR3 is TGTGCCAGCAGCGCTTCCGGGACAGTGAACACTGAAGCTTTCTTT.

CDR3 sequence reads: CASSDRGMNTEAFF. DNA for the CDR3: TGTGCCAGCTCCGACAGGGGGATGAACACTGAAGCTTTCTTT. This chain joins TRBV18 and TRBJ1-1; 9 nucleotides match TRBD1. The V gene's germline CDR1 is KGHSH and CDR2 LQKENI. The CDR3 contains 14 residues. V gave up 6 bases and J gave up 0 bases; unmatched junction bases: 2.

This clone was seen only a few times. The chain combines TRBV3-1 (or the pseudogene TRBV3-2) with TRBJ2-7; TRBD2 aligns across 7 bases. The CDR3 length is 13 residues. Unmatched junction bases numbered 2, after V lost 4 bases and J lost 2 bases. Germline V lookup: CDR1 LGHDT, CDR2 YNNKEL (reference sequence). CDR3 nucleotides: TGTGCCAGCAGCCCGCGGGGGACCTACGAGCAGTACTTC. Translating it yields CASSPRGTYEQYF.

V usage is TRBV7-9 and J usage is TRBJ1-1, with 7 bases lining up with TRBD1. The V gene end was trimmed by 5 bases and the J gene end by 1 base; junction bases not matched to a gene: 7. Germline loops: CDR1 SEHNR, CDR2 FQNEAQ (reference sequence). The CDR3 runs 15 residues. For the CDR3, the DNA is TGTGCCAGCAGCAGGGGGGACAGAGAGAACACTGAAGCTTTCTTT. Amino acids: CASSRGDRENTEAFF.

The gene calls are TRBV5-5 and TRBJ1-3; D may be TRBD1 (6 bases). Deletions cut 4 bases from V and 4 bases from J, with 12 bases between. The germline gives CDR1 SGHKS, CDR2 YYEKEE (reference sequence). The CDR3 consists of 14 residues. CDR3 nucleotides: TGTGCCAGCAGCAGTCCAGGGGTCGGAAACACCATATATTTT. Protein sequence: CASSSPGVGNTIYF.

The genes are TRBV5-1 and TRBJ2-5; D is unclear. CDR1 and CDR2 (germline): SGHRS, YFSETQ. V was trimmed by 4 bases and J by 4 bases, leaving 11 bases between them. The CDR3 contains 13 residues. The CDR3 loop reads CASSAYRGETQYF. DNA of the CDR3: TGCGCCAGCAGCGCCTACAGAGGAGAGACCCAGTACTTC.

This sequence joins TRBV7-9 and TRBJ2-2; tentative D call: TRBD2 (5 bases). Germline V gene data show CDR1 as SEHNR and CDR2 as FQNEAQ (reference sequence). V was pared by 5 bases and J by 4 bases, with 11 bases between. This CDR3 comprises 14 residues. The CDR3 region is CASSPTSVTGELFF. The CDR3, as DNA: TGTGCCAGCAGCCCTACTAGTGTCACCGGGGAGCTGTTTTTT.

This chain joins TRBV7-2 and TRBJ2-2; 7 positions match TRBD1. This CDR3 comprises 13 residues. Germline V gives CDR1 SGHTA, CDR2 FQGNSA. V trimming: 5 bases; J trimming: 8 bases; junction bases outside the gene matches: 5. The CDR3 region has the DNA TGTGCCAGCAGCCTAGGGGGCAGAGGGGAGCTGTTTTTT. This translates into CASSLGGRGELFF.

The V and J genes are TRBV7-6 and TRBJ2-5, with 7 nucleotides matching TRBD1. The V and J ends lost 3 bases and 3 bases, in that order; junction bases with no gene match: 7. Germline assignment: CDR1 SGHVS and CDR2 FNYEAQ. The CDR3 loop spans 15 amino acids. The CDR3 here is CASSFAGTDKETQYF. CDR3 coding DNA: TGTGCCAGCAGCTTCGCCGGGACAGATAAAGAGACCCAGTACTTC.

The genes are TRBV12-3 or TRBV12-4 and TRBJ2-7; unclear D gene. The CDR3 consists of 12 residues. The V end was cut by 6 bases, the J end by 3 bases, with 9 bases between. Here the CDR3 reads CASRTIGYEQYF. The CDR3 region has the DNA TGTGCCAGCAGAACCATAGGCTACGAGCAGTACTTC.

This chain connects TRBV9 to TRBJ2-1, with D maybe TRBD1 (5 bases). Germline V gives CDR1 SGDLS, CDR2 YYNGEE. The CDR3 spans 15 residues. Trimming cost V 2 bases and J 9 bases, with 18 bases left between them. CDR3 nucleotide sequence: TGTGCCAGCAGCGTCAGGGCTGTAGGGGCCCTTGAGCAGTTCTTC. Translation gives CASSVRAVGALEQFF.

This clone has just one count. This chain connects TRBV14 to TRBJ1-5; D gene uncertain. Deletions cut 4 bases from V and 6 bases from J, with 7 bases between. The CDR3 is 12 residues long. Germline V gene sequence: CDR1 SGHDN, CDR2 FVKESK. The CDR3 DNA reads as TGTGCCAGCAGCCTCGGCGGTCAGCCCCAGCATTTT. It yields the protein CASSLGGQPQHF.

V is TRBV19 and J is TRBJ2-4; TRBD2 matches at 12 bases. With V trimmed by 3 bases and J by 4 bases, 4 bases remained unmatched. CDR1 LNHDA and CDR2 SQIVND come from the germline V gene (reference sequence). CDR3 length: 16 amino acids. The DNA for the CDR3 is TGTGCCAGTAGTATCGGACTAGCGGGAACTAAAAACATTCAGTACTTC. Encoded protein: CASSIGLAGTKNIQYF. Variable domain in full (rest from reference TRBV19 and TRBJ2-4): DGGITQSPKYLFRKEGQNVTLSCEQNLNHDAMYWYRQDPGQGLRLIYYSQIVNDFQKGDIAEGYSVSREKKESFPLTVTSAQKNPTAFYLCASSIGLAGTKNIQYFGAGTRLSVL.

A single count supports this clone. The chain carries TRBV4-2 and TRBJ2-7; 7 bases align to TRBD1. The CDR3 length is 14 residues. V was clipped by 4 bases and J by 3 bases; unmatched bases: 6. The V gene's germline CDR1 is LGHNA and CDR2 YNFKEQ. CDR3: CASSPQGFYYEQYF. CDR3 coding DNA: TGTGCCAGCAGCCCACAGGGGTTTTACTACGAGCAGTACTTC.

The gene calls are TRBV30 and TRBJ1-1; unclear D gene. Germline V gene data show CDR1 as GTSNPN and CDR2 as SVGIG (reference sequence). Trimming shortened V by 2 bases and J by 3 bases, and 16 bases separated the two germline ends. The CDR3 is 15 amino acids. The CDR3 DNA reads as TGTGCCTGGAGTCGATTAGGGTGGAATGACACTGAAGCTTTCTTT. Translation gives CAWSRLGWNDTEAFF. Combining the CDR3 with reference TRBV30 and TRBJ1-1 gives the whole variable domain SQTIHQWPATLVQPVGSPLSLECTVEGTSNPNLYWYRQAAGRGLQLLFYSVGIGQISSEVPQNLSASRPQDRQFILSSKKLLLSDSGFYLCAWSRLGWNDTEAFFGQGTRLTVV.

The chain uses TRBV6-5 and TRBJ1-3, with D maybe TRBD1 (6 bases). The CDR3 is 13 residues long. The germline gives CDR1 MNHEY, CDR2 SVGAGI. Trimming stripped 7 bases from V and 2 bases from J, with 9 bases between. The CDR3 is CASKTGPGNTIYF. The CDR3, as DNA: TGTGCCAGCAAGACAGGTCCTGGAAACACCATATATTTT.

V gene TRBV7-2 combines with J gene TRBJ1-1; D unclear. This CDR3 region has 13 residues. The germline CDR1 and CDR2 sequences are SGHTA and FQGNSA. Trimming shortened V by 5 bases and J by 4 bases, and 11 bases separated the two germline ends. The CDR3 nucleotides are TGTGCCAGCAGCGCCCTTTTTAGCACTGAAGCTTTCTTT. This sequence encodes CASSALFSTEAFF. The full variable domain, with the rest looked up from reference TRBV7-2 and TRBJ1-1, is GAGVSQSPSNKVTEKGKDVELRCDPISGHTALYWYRQSLGQGLEFLIYFQGNSAPDKSGLPSDRFSAERTGGSVSTLTIQRTQQEDSAVYLCASSALFSTEAFFGQGTRLTVV.

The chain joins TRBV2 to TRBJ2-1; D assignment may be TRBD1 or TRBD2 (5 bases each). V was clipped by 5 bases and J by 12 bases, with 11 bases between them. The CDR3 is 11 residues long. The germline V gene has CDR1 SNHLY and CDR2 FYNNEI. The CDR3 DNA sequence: TGTGCCAGCAGTACCAGTGGGGGGCAGTTCTTC. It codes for CASSTSGGQFF. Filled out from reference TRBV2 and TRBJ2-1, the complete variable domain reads EPEVTQTPSHQVTQMGQEVILRCVPISNHLYFYWYRQILGQKVEFLVSFYNNEISEKSEIFDDQFSVERPDGSNFTLKIRSTKLEDSAMYFCASSTSGGQFFGPGTRLTVL.

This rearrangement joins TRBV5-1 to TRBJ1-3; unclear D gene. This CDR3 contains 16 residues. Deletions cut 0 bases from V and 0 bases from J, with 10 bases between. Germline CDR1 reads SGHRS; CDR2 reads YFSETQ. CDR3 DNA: TGCGCCAGCAGCTTGGGAGGCCGACGCTCTGGAAACACCATATATTTT. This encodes CASSLGGRRSGNTIYF.

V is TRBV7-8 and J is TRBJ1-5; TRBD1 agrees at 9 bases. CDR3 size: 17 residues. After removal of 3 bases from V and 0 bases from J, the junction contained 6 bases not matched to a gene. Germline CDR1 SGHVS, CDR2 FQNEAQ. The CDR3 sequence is CASSFRDRVFSNQPQHF. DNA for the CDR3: TGTGCCAGCAGCTTCCGGGACAGGGTGTTTAGCAATCAGCCCCAGCATTTT.

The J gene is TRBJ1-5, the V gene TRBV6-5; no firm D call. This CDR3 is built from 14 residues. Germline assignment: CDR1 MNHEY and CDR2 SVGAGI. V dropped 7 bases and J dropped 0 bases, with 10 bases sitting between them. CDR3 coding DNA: TGTGCCAGCAAGGTGTCATATAGCAATCAGCCCCAGCATTTT. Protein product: CASKVSYSNQPQHF.

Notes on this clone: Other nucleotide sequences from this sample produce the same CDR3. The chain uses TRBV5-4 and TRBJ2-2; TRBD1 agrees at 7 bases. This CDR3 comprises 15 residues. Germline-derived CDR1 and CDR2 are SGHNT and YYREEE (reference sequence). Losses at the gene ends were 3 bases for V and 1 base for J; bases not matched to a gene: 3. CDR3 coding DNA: TGTGCCAGCAGCTCCGGGACAGAGAACACCGGGGAGCTGTTTTTT. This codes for CASSSGTENTGELFF.

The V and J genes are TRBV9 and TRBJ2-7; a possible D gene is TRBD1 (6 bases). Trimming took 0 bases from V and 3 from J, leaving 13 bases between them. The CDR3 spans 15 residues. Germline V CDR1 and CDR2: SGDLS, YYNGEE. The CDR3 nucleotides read TGTGCCAGCAGCGTAGATAGCCAGGGGAACTACGAGCAGTACTTC. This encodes CASSVDSQGNYEQYF.